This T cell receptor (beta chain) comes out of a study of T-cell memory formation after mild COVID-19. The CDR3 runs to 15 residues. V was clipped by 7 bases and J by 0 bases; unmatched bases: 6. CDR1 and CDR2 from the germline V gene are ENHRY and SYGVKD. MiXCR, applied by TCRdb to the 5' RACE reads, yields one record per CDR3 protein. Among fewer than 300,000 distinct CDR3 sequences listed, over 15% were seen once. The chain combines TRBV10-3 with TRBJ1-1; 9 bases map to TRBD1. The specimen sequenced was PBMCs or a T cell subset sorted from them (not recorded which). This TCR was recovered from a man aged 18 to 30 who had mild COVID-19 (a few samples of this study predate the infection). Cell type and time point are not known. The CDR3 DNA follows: TGTGCCATCAAGGGGACAGGGAAGTTGAACACTGAAGCTTTCTTT. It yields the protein CAIKGTGKLNTEAFF.